The 31 T cell receptor beta chains in this list originate from one sample, sequenced in a study of T-cell memory formation after mild COVID-19. TCRdb itself ran the 5' RACE reads through MiXCR, one entry per CDR3 protein. The data hold a few hundred thousand distinct CDR3 sequences, with 8% to 10% observed a single time. The sequenced sample was PBMCs or a T cell subset sorted from them (not recorded which). The origin of the receptors is a man aged 18 to 30 who had mild COVID-19 (a few samples of this study predate the infection). Cell type and time point are not known.

In this sample, this clonotype turned up many times. The chain combines TRBV5-1 with TRBJ1-2; 10 nucleotides align to TRBD1. Germline trimming cut 4 bases from V and 5 bases from J; bases unmatched to any gene: 8. This CDR3 comprises 15 residues. Looked up from germline, CDR1 is SGHRS and CDR2 is YFSETQ. CDR3 nucleotide sequence: TGCGCCAGCAGCCCGGCCGGGACAGGGGAGTATGGCTACACCTTC. Translating it yields CASSPAGTGEYGYTF.

This chain joins TRBV5-5 and TRBJ2-3; tentatively, D is TRBD2 (6 bases). The CDR3 consists of 16 residues. Between the trimmed V and J ends, which lost 4 bases and 4 bases, there was a span of 19 bases. From germline, CDR1 is SGHKS and CDR2 YYEKEE (reference sequence). The DNA of the CDR3 is TGTGCCAGCAGCCTGGAGGGGACTGCAGCGGCAGATACGCAGTATTTT. This gives the protein CASSLEGTAAADTQYF.

In its sample, this clonotype was seen many times. J is TRBJ1-1 and V is TRBV7-9; D is unclear. V shed 4 bases and J shed 1 base, with 7 bases lying between them. Germline CDR1 SEHNR, CDR2 FQNEAQ (reference sequence). The CDR3 is made up of 13 amino acids. The CDR3 DNA follows: TGTGCCAGCAGCTCCCTCTCGAACACTGAAGCTTTCTTT. It specifies CASSSLSNTEAFF.

This clonotype was found a few times. The chain recombines TRBV28 with TRBJ1-2; D ambiguous. The ends were cut back, 3 bases at V and 8 bases at J, with 10 bases in the middle. Germline V gives CDR1 MDHEN, CDR2 SYDVKM. This CDR3 has 12 residues. CDR3 amino acids: CASSFIGKGYTF. As DNA, the CDR3 is TGTGCCAGCAGTTTCATTGGGAAGGGCTACACCTTC.

This clonotype was observed at least ten times. This chain joins TRBV12-3 or TRBV12-4 and TRBJ2-5; the D gene is possibly TRBD1 (6 bases). The CDR3 is 14 residues long. V was clipped by 3 bases and J by 2 bases, with 10 bases between them. The CDR3 spells CASSFSQGQETQYF. The CDR3 nucleotides are TGTGCCAGCAGTTTCTCACAGGGTCAAGAGACCCAGTACTTC.

The rearrangement uses TRBV7-8 and TRBJ2-3; the D gene could be TRBD1 or TRBD2 (6 bases each). There are 18 residues in the CDR3. Trimming shortened V by 6 bases and J by 5 bases, and 27 bases separated the two germline ends. The germline V gene encodes CDR1 SGHVS and CDR2 FQNEAQ. This chain's CDR3 is CASRPQRGRGPGGDTQYF. The CDR3 DNA follows: TGTGCCAGCAGACCACAACGGGGGCGGGGCCCTGGGGGAGATACGCAGTATTTT.

This clonotype was seen more than once but under ten times. The chain has TRBV20-1 and TRBJ1-6; no clear D. The V end lost 1 base, the J end lost 7 bases, and 8 bases lay between the germline ends. In germline, CDR1 is DFQATT, CDR2 SNEGSKA (reference sequence). This CDR3 is 13 amino acids long. CDR3 loop: CSARGDRNSPLHF. CDR3 DNA: TGCAGTGCTAGAGGCGACCGGAATTCACCCCTCCACTTT.

Ten or more counts support this clonotype. The rearrangement uses TRBV7-2 and TRBJ2-1; possible D gene TRBD2, 6 bases. Trimming shortened V by 0 bases and J by 9 bases, and 9 bases separated the two germline ends. Germline CDR1 SGHTA, CDR2 FQGNSA. The CDR3 runs to 13 residues. CDR3 in amino acids: CASSLAEGGEQFF. The CDR3 DNA sequence: TGTGCCAGCAGCTTAGCGGAGGGAGGTGAGCAGTTCTTC.

At least ten counts were recorded for this clonotype. The CDR3 DNA is TGTGCCAGCAGCCAACGACTAGCGGGGGTGTCCTACAATGAGCAGTTCTTC. Residues: CASSQRLAGVSYNEQFF. This chain uses TRBV7-9 with TRBJ2-1; 12 bases are a match to TRBD2. V lost 5 bases and J lost 1; bases outside the gene matches: 6. The CDR3 length is 17 residues. The germline V gene has CDR1 SEHNR and CDR2 FQNEAQ (reference sequence).

V usage is TRBV20-1 and J usage is TRBJ1-1, with 10 bases that match TRBD1. CDR1 and CDR2 from the germline V gene are DFQATT and SNEGSKA (reference sequence). The CDR3 covers 15 residues. The CDR3 loop reads CIAAGTGAGRTEAFF. CDR3 nucleotides: TGCATTGCCGCGGGGACAGGGGCAGGACGGACTGAAGCTTTCTTT.

A few counts support this clonotype. The chain joins TRBV5-1 to TRBJ1-4, with TRBD1 matching over 9 bases. The J segment lost 5 bases and the V segment lost 2 bases, leaving 7 bases of the junction unmatched. Per the germline V gene, CDR1 is SGHRS and CDR2 is YFSETQ. CDR3 length: 16 residues. The CDR3 spells CASSFSTGTGNEKLFF. As DNA, the CDR3 is TGCGCCAGCAGCTTCTCGACCGGGACAGGGAATGAAAAACTGTTTTTT. Variable domain in full (rest from reference TRBV5-1 and TRBJ1-4): KAGVTQTPRYLIKTRGQQVTLSCSPISGHRSVSWYQQTPGQGLQFLFEYFSETQRNKGNFPGRFSGRQFSNSRSEMNVSTLELGDSALYLCASSFSTGTGNEKLFFGSGTQLSVL.

This clonotype was seen at least ten times. The chain combines TRBV5-1 with TRBJ2-5; TRBD2 is a possible D gene (5 bases). The germline V and J ends were trimmed by 0 bases and 3 bases, with 6 bases remaining between them. Looked up from germline, CDR1 is SGHRS and CDR2 is YFSETQ. CDR3 length: 13 amino acids. The CDR3 sequence: CASSLGRKETQYF. The CDR3 nucleotides are TGCGCCAGCAGCTTGGGGAGGAAAGAGACCCAGTACTTC.

This clonotype was counted a few times. The chain employs TRBV12-3 or TRBV12-4 and TRBJ2-3, with a tentative D call TRBD2 (6 bases). There are 15 residues in the CDR3. V gave up 7 bases and J gave up 3 bases, with 17 bases separating them. CDR3 region: CASTPGLPGTDTQYF. CDR3 DNA sequence: TGTGCCAGCACCCCGGGACTCCCAGGGACAGATACGCAGTATTTT.

This clonotype has only a few counts. The chain is built from TRBV12-3 or TRBV12-4 and TRBJ2-1; D might be TRBD1 (5 bases). Between the trimmed V and J ends, which lost 2 bases and 6 bases, there was a span of 14 bases. The CDR3 sequence is 15 residues long. CDR3 loop: CASSLQGFVFNEQFF. The CDR3 DNA sequence: TGTGCCAGCAGTTTACAGGGCTTCGTTTTCAATGAGCAGTTCTTC.

This clonotype was detected ten times or more. V is TRBV12-3 or TRBV12-4 and J is TRBJ1-2; D call uncertain. The CDR3 covers 12 residues. Trimming left V 4 bases short and J 4 bases short, with 7 bases between. The CDR3 DNA follows: TGTGCCAGCAGTTCGTCAGGCTATGGCTACACCTTC. Protein sequence: CASSSSGYGYTF.

V usage is TRBV4-3 and J usage is TRBJ1-6; 7 nucleotides align to TRBD1. The germline V gene has CDR1 LGHNA and CDR2 YSLEER. The CDR3 is 15 residues long. V dropped 5 bases and J dropped 7; count of bases not matched to a gene: 8. DNA for the CDR3: TGCGCCAGCAGCTCGCAACGGGACAGCAATTCACCCCTCCACTTT. It specifies CASSSQRDSNSPLHF.

This clonotype has just a few counts. The V gene is TRBV7-2, the J gene TRBJ1-5, with no clear D. Germline V lookup: CDR1 SGHTA, CDR2 FQGNSA. The V end lost 2 bases, the J end lost 1 base, and 3 bases lay between the germline ends. The CDR3 has 13 residues. Here the CDR3 DNA reads TGTGCCAGCAGCTTATGGAGCAATCAGCCCCAGCATTTT. Residues: CASSLWSNQPQHF.

This clonotype occurred many times. The rearrangement joins TRBV7-2 to TRBJ1-1; D not certain. Trimming left V 1 base short and J 5 bases short, with 11 bases between. This CDR3 comprises 14 residues. Per the germline V gene, CDR1 is SGHTA and CDR2 is FQGNSA. The CDR3 spells CASSLVGRGTEAFF. The CDR3 DNA reads as TGTGCCAGCAGCTTAGTGGGGAGAGGAACTGAAGCTTTCTTT.

The gene calls are TRBV7-3 and TRBJ2-7; D might be TRBD1 or TRBD2, each matching 6 bases. Germline loops: CDR1 SGHTA, CDR2 FQGTGA. The CDR3 runs to 17 residues. Trimming stripped 7 bases from V and 4 bases from J, with 26 bases between. The CDR3 reads CASTPGPLGGAVYEQYF. The CDR3 nucleotides read TGTGCCAGCACCCCGGGACCGCTCGGGGGCGCGGTGTACGAGCAGTACTTC. The variable domain in full, with the rest retrieved from reference TRBV7-3 and TRBJ2-7, is GAGVSQTPSNKVTEKGKYVELRCDPISGHTALYWYRQSLGQGPEFLIYFQGTGAADDSGLPNDRFFAVRPEGSVSTLKIQRTERGDSAVYLCASTPGPLGGAVYEQYFGPGTRLTVT.

V is TRBV20-1 and J is TRBJ2-1; D uncertain. V was pared by 0 bases and J by 5 bases, with 14 bases between. From germline, CDR1 is DFQATT and CDR2 SNEGSKA (reference sequence). The CDR3 runs to 15 residues. CDR3 nucleotide sequence: TGCAGTGCTAGAGATAATAGCCTGGATCACAATGAGCAGTTCTTC. Translating gives CSARDNSLDHNEQFF.

The chain uses TRBV9 and TRBJ1-2; D is uncertain. The germline V gene encodes CDR1 SGDLS and CDR2 YYNGEE. Trimming pared 0 bases from V and 8 bases from J, leaving 11 bases between. This CDR3 has 13 residues. The CDR3 loop reads CASSVGMTSGYTF. CDR3 DNA: TGTGCCAGCAGCGTAGGTATGACTAGCGGCTACACCTTC.

This clonotype was observed a few times. This chain connects TRBV7-2 to TRBJ1-3; TRBD1 is a possible D gene (5 bases). Germline loops: CDR1 SGHTA, CDR2 FQGNSA. Trimming took off 1 base at V and 4 bases at J, with 8 bases between the two ends. This CDR3 is 14 amino acids long. The CDR3 protein is CASSLEGVGNTIYF. DNA for the CDR3: TGTGCCAGCAGCTTAGAAGGGGTCGGAAACACCATATATTTT.

The CDR3 sequence is CASFPGDRAPRRETQYF. CDR3 in DNA: TGCGCCAGCTTCCCGGGGGACAGGGCCCCCCGCCGGGAGACCCAGTACTTC. The V gene is TRBV5-1, the J gene TRBJ2-5; TRBD1 matches 9 bases. The CDR3 runs to 17 residues. Germline V gene data show CDR1 as SGHRS and CDR2 as YFSETQ. V lost 7 bases and J lost 5; bases outside the gene matches: 18.

Only a few counts were recorded for this clonotype. The gene calls are TRBV6-6 and TRBJ2-2; TRBD2 matches at 11 bases. Germline V CDR1 and CDR2: MNHNY, SVGAGI (reference sequence). The CDR3 is 16 amino acids. V was pared by 6 bases and J by 1 base, with 4 bases of the junction left unmatched. The CDR3 nucleotides are TGTGCCAGCAGGTCTACTAGCGGGGGGAACACCGGGGAGCTGTTTTTT. Translating gives CASRSTSGGNTGELFF.

The chain couples TRBV24-1 to TRBJ1-2, with D possibly being TRBD1 (6 bases). V lost 4 bases and J lost 6, with 8 bases in between. CDR1 is KGHDR and CDR2 is SFDVKD in the germline V gene. The CDR3 sequence is 12 residues long. CDR3 region: CATSDRGHGYTF. CDR3 coding DNA: TGTGCCACCAGTGACAGGGGCCATGGCTACACCTTC.

This clonotype showed up many times. V usage is TRBV6-1 and J usage is TRBJ1-3; perhaps TRBD1 as D (5 bases). The ends were cut back, 0 bases at V and 2 bases at J, with 11 bases in the middle. Germline values: CDR1 MNHNS, CDR2 SASEGT. The CDR3 sequence is 16 residues long. In DNA, the CDR3 is TGTGCCAGCAGTGAAGCGAGGGGATTAGCTGGAAACACCATATATTTT. Translating it yields CASSEARGLAGNTIYF.

The rearrangement links TRBV5-1 to TRBJ2-5; no firm D call. Trimming stripped 4 bases from V and 5 bases from J, with 15 bases between. Germline V CDR1 and CDR2: SGHRS, YFSETQ. CDR3 length: 14 amino acids. The CDR3 sequence is CASSPLTQVETQYF. DNA of the CDR3: TGCGCCAGCAGCCCGTTGACTCAAGTGGAGACCCAGTACTTC.

In its sample, this clonotype was seen a few times. This sequence joins TRBV4-1 and TRBJ2-3; unclear D gene. The V gene's germline CDR1 is MGHRA and CDR2 YSYEKL. CDR3 length: 14 residues. V was pared by 0 bases and J by 6 bases, with 10 bases between. The DNA for the CDR3 is TGCGCCAGCAGCCAAGATTGGACCTCCGATACGCAGTATTTT. Translating gives CASSQDWTSDTQYF.

The rearrangement joins TRBV28 to TRBJ1-1; TRBD1 is a possible D gene (5 bases). The length of the CDR3 is 15 residues. Trimming took 4 bases from V and 6 from J, leaving 18 bases between them. CDR1 is MDHEN, CDR2 SYDVKM, per germline. As DNA, the CDR3 is TGTGCCAGCAGTTCCCCCCCAGGGATGATCGCTGAAGCTTTCTTT. It translates to CASSSPPGMIAEAFF.

The rearrangement joins TRBV27 to TRBJ2-5; TRBD2 is a possible D gene (5 bases). V was pared by 2 bases and J by 2 bases, with 12 bases between. The V gene's germline CDR1 is MNHEY and CDR2 SMNVEV (reference sequence). The CDR3 contains 15 residues. CDR3 in amino acids: CASSLLGLKQETQYF. The CDR3 DNA reads as TGTGCCAGCAGTTTACTCGGACTGAAGCAAGAGACCCAGTACTTC.

This clonotype came up a few times. The rearrangement uses TRBV7-8 and TRBJ2-1, with 9 bases identical to TRBD1. Germline CDR1 reads SGHVS; CDR2 reads FQNEAQ. V was clipped by 5 bases and J by 6 bases; unmatched bases: 8. The CDR3 loop spans 15 amino acids. The CDR3: CASSLRRDRANEQFF. CDR3 sequence (DNA): TGTGCCAGCAGCCTGCGCCGGGACAGGGCCAATGAGCAGTTCTTC.